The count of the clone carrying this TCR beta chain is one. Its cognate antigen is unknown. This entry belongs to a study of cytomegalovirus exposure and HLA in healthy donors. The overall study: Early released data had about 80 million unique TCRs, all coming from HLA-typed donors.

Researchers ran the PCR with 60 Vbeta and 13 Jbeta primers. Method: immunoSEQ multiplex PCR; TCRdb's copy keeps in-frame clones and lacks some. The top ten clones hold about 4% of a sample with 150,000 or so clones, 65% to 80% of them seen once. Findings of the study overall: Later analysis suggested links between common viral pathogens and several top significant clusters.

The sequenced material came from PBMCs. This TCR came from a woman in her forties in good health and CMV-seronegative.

The CDR3 loop is CSVSSLAGELNEQFF. CDR3 in DNA: TGCAGCGTCTCCTCTCTAGCGGGAGAGCTGAATGAGCAGTTCTTC. The V and J genes are TRBV29-1 and TRBJ2-1; 10 nucleotides align to TRBD2. Losses at the gene ends were 6 bases for V and 7 bases for J; bases not matched to a gene: 12. This CDR3 contains 15 residues. Germline loops: CDR1 SQVTM, CDR2 ANQGSEA.